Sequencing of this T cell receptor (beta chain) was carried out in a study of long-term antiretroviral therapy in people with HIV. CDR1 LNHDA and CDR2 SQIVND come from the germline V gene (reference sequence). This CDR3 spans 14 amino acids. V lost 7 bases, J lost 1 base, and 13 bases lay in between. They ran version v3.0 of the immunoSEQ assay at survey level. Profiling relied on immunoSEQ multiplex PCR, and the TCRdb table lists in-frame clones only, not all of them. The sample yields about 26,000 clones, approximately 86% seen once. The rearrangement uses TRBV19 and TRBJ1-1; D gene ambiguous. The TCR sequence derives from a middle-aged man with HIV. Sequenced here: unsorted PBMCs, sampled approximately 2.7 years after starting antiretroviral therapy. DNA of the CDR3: TGTGCCAGTAAGGACCGGCAGCCGAACACTGAAGCTTTCTTT. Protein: CASKDRQPNTEAFF.